The 26 T cell receptor beta chains below come from one sample, sequenced in a study of cytomegalovirus exposure and HLA in healthy donors. The PCR had 60 Vbeta and 13 Jbeta primers. Method: immunoSEQ multiplex PCR; TCRdb's copy keeps in-frame clones and lacks some. The sample has almost 200,000 clones; about 85% are singletons. The sequenced sample was PBMCs. The receptor set was obtained from a male donor in good health and CMV-seropositive.

V gene TRBV7-9 combines with J gene TRBJ2-3, with a possible D match to TRBD2 (6 bases). Trimming cost V 1 base and J 0 bases, with 8 bases left between them. The germline V gene encodes CDR1 SEHNR and CDR2 FQNEAQ (reference sequence). The CDR3 consists of 15 residues. In DNA, the CDR3 is TGTGCCAGCAGCTTAGAAGGGACTAGCACAGATACGCAGTATTTT. It specifies CASSLEGTSTDTQYF.

This chain connects TRBV7-2 to TRBJ2-2; D possibly corresponds to TRBD1 (5 bases). V was pared by 4 bases and J by 5 bases, with 20 bases between. CDR3 length equals 17 residues. The germline gives CDR1 SGHTA, CDR2 FQGNSA. CDR3 DNA sequence: TGTGCCAGCAGCTCTAGGAAAGATCAGGGAAGAACCGGGGAGCTGTTTTTT. Translated: CASSSRKDQGRTGELFF. The full variable domain, with the rest looked up from reference TRBV7-2 and TRBJ2-2, is GAGVSQSPSNKVTEKGKDVELRCDPISGHTALYWYRQSLGQGLEFLIYFQGNSAPDKSGLPSDRFSAERTGGSVSTLTIQRTQQEDSAVYLCASSSRKDQGRTGELFFGEGSRLTVL.

This chain uses TRBV19 with TRBJ1-4, with 7 nucleotides matching TRBD1. This CDR3 contains 14 residues. Losses at the gene ends were 7 bases for V and 10 bases for J; bases not matched to a gene: 12. CDR1 and CDR2 (germline): LNHDA, SQIVND (reference sequence). For the CDR3, the DNA is TGTGCCAGTACCCCCTTAGGGGGCTCGGGAAAACTGTTTTTT. This sequence encodes CASTPLGGSGKLFF. Drawing the rest from reference TRBV19 and TRBJ1-4, the complete variable domain is DGGITQSPKYLFRKEGQNVTLSCEQNLNHDAMYWYRQDPGQGLRLIYYSQIVNDFQKGDIAEGYSVSREKKESFPLTVTSAQKNPTAFYLCASTPLGGSGKLFFGSGTQLSVL.

This chain uses TRBV6-5 with TRBJ1-1; the D is unclear. CDR3 length: 14 residues. The V end was cut by 2 bases, the J end by 2 bases, with 9 bases between. In germline, CDR1 is MNHEY, CDR2 SVGAGI. CDR3 sequence reads: CASSYKRINTEAFF. CDR3 DNA: TGTGCCAGCAGTTACAAGCGGATTAACACTGAAGCTTTCTTT.

The V gene is TRBV25-1, the J gene TRBJ2-2; D gene ambiguous. Trimming removed 8 bases at V and 6 bases at J, with 10 bases between. This CDR3 is built from 12 residues. Germline V gene lookup returns CDR1 MGHDK and CDR2 SYGVNS. In nucleotides, the CDR3 is TGTGCCAGCGGGCAGGATCCCGGGGAGCTGTTTTTT. Protein product: CASGQDPGELFF.

The chain has TRBV6-4 and TRBJ2-7; D possibly corresponds to TRBD1 (7 bases). Germline V lookup: CDR1 MRHNA, CDR2 SNTAGT. V lost 4 bases and J 0 bases, leaving 10 bases between the germline ends. This CDR3 spans 14 amino acids. DNA of the CDR3: TGTGCCAGCAGTGGCGGGACAGACTCCTACGAGCAGTACTTC. Translating gives CASSGGTDSYEQYF.

The chain recombines TRBV18 with TRBJ1-4, with TRBD1 matching over 7 bases. The CDR3 contains 16 residues. V gave up 2 bases and J gave up 6 bases; unmatched junction bases: 9. Germline V gives CDR1 KGHSH, CDR2 LQKENI. The CDR3: CASSPIQGLDHEKLFF. CDR3 nucleotides: TGTGCCAGCTCACCAATACAGGGGCTGGATCATGAAAAACTGTTTTTT.

The chain employs TRBV7-3 and TRBJ1-5; a weak D match, TRBD1 (5 bases). V lost 6 bases, J lost 7 bases, and 13 bases lay in between. CDR1 is SGHTA, CDR2 FQGTGA, per germline. The CDR3 consists of 13 residues. CDR3 sequence (DNA): TGTGCCAGCAGTGGGGCGGTACTACAGCCCCAGCATTTT. The encoded protein is CASSGAVLQPQHF. Filled out from reference TRBV7-3 and TRBJ1-5, the complete variable domain reads GAGVSQTPSNKVTEKGKYVELRCDPISGHTALYWYRQSLGQGPEFLIYFQGTGAADDSGLPNDRFFAVRPEGSVSTLKIQRTERGDSAVYLCASSGAVLQPQHFGDGTRLSIL.

Only a few counts were recorded for this clone. The genes are TRBV29-1 and TRBJ2-3, with 7 bases identical to TRBD2. This CDR3 contains 12 residues. CDR1 and CDR2 from the germline V gene are SQVTM and ANQGSEA. The junction had 3 bases not matched to a gene; V was cut back by 6 bases and J by 3 bases. CDR3 protein: CSVLGGTDTQYF. CDR3 nucleotides: TGCAGCGTGCTCGGGGGGACAGATACGCAGTATTTT.

This clone was seen once. The chain links TRBV28 to TRBJ2-1, with D maybe TRBD1 (6 bases). The CDR3 is 12 residues long. Looked up from germline, CDR1 is MDHEN and CDR2 is SYDVKM. The germline V and J ends were trimmed by 8 bases and 6 bases, with 11 bases remaining between them. The CDR3 coding sequence is TGTGCCAGCGTACAGGGATCCAATGAGCAGTTCTTC. It encodes CASVQGSNEQFF.

V is TRBV7-6 and J is TRBJ2-5; TRBD2 agrees at 8 bases. The CDR3 length is 15 residues. V trimming: 5 bases; J trimming: 8 bases; junction bases outside the gene matches: 13. In germline, CDR1 is SGHVS, CDR2 FNYEAQ. The CDR3 sequence: CASSPSGGGIETQYF. In DNA, the CDR3 is TGTGCCAGCAGCCCTTCGGGCGGGGGGATCGAAACCCAGTACTTC.

As concerns this clone: This sample includes further DNA sequences coding for the same CDR3. The chain is built from TRBV9 and TRBJ2-1; 11 nucleotides align to TRBD2. The germline gives CDR1 SGDLS, CDR2 YYNGEE. The CDR3 extends over 15 amino acids. The J segment lost 3 bases and the V segment lost 3 bases, leaving 2 bases of the junction unmatched. CDR3 sequence reads: CASSAGTSGYNEQFF. The DNA for the CDR3 is TGTGCCAGCAGCGCCGGGACTAGCGGCTACAATGAGCAGTTCTTC.

V usage is TRBV27 and J usage is TRBJ2-1, with D unresolved. This CDR3 comprises 12 residues. V lost 3 bases to trimming and J lost 7 bases, with 7 bases between them. Germline V lookup: CDR1 MNHEY, CDR2 SMNVEV (reference sequence). CDR3 in amino acids: CASSFWPNEQFF. The CDR3 DNA sequence: TGTGCCAGCAGTTTCTGGCCTAATGAGCAGTTCTTC.

The rearrangement uses TRBV5-1 and TRBJ1-6; TRBD1 agrees at 7 bases. The CDR3 runs to 14 residues. The junction had 4 bases not matched to a gene; V was cut back by 4 bases and J by 6 bases. Germline V gene lookup returns CDR1 SGHRS and CDR2 YFSETQ. The chain's CDR3 is CASSMGQTNSPLHF. CDR3 nucleotides: TGCGCCAGCAGCATGGGACAGACTAATTCACCCCTCCACTTT.

The rearrangement uses TRBV27 and TRBJ1-1, with 7 bases identical to TRBD1. The V and J ends lost 6 bases and 1 base, in that order; junction bases with no gene match: 5. Looked up from germline, CDR1 is MNHEY and CDR2 is SMNVEV (reference sequence). The CDR3 consists of 14 residues. The CDR3 here is CASRRGTENTEAFF. The CDR3 coding sequence is TGTGCCAGCAGGAGAGGGACAGAGAACACTGAAGCTTTCTTT.

The CDR3 reads CASSPTYDNQPQHF. DNA of the CDR3: TGTGCCAGCAGTCCCACTTACGACAATCAGCCCCAGCATTTT. The chain combines TRBV2 with TRBJ1-5; D ambiguous. V was clipped by 5 bases and J by 3 bases, with 11 bases between them. The CDR3 is 14 residues long. Germline values: CDR1 SNHLY, CDR2 FYNNEI.

This clone was observed a handful of times. The chain joins TRBV6-5 to TRBJ1-2, with TRBD1 as a possible D gene (6 bases). V was cut by 4 bases and J by 8 bases, with 14 bases left in between. Germline lookup yields CDR1 MNHEY and CDR2 SVGAGI. The CDR3 runs to 13 residues. The CDR3 spells CASSSFRGRGYTF. The CDR3 DNA is TGTGCCAGCAGTTCGTTCAGGGGCAGGGGCTACACCTTC.

A single count supports this clone. The chain carries TRBV11-1 and TRBJ2-5, with 8 bases that match TRBD2. With V trimmed by 4 bases and J by 5 bases, 9 bases remained unmatched. CDR1 is SGHAT, CDR2 FQDESV, per germline (reference sequence). The CDR3 has 15 amino acids. For the CDR3, the DNA is TGTGCCAGCAGCTGGGGACTAGATACCGCGGAGACCCAGTACTTC. Amino acid sequence: CASSWGLDTAETQYF.

The chain links TRBV5-1 to TRBJ2-3; 14 positions agree with TRBD2. V dropped 4 bases and J dropped 2; count of bases not matched to a gene: 9. There are 18 residues in the CDR3. CDR1 and CDR2 (germline): SGHRS, YFSETQ. For the CDR3, the DNA is TGCGCCAGCAGCCGCGCCGGACTAGCGGGGGGACCCACAGATACGCAGTATTTT. Translation gives CASSRAGLAGGPTDTQYF.

The chain links TRBV5-4 to TRBJ2-7, with TRBD2 identical over 7 bases. Germline CDR1 and CDR2: SGHNT and YYREEE (reference sequence). This CDR3 region has 15 residues. Trimming at V came to 4 bases and at J to 0 bases, leaving 7 bases not matched to a gene. CDR3 nucleotides: TGTGCCAGCAGCAATCCTAGCGGAGCCTCCTACGAGCAGTACTTC. It specifies CASSNPSGASYEQYF. The whole variable domain, filled in from reference TRBV5-4 and TRBJ2-7, reads ETGVTQSPTHLIKTRGQQVTLRCSSQSGHNTVSWYQQALGQGPQFIFQYYREEENGRGNFPPRFSGLQFPNYSSELNVNALELDDSALYLCASSNPSGASYEQYFGPGTRLTVT.

The count of this clone is one. V gene TRBV11-2 combines with J gene TRBJ2-1; 9 bases are shared with TRBD2. The CDR3 contains 17 residues. J gave up 6 bases and V 1 base, and 10 bases lay outside the gene matches. Germline V lookup: CDR1 SGHAT, CDR2 FQNNGV. Written as DNA, the CDR3 is TGTGCCAGCAGCTTAGGCCCACGTAGCGGGAGCTTCAATGAGCAGTTCTTC. Translating it yields CASSLGPRSGSFNEQFF.

The J gene is TRBJ1-2, the V gene TRBV5-6; D perhaps matches TRBD1 (6 bases). Germline-derived CDR1 and CDR2 are SGHDT and YYEEEE. The CDR3 runs 15 residues. Deletions cut 0 bases from V and 4 bases from J, with 13 bases between. This CDR3 is CASSLAARGAYGYTF. The CDR3 DNA reads as TGTGCCAGCAGCTTGGCCGCCAGGGGTGCCTATGGCTACACCTTC. The entire variable domain, with the rest obtained from reference TRBV5-6 and TRBJ1-2, is as follows: DAGVTQSPTHLIKTRGQQVTLRCSPKSGHDTVSWYQQALGQGPQFIFQYYEEEERQRGNFPDRFSGHQFPNYSSELNVNALLLGDSALYLCASSLAARGAYGYTFGSGTRLTVV.

The gene calls are TRBV4-1 and TRBJ2-3; 9 bases agree with TRBD1. The CDR3 length is 16 residues. V trimming: 5 bases; J trimming: 2 bases; junction bases outside the gene matches: 8. In germline, CDR1 is MGHRA, CDR2 YSYEKL. The DNA of the CDR3 is TGCGCCAGCAGCACCCGGACAGGGGCATTCACAGATACGCAGTATTTT. It is translated as CASSTRTGAFTDTQYF.

J is TRBJ2-7 and V is TRBV7-2; TRBD2 matches 9 bases. This CDR3 is built from 16 residues. CDR1 is SGHTA, CDR2 FQGNSA, per germline. After removal of 4 bases from V and 3 bases from J, the junction contained 10 bases not matched to a gene. The CDR3 reads CASSSSREAGGYEQYF. The CDR3 nucleotides are TGTGCCAGCAGCTCTAGTCGGGAAGCGGGAGGCTACGAGCAGTACTTC.

This clone was observed a single time. The rearrangement links TRBV5-4 to TRBJ1-4; the D gene is possibly TRBD1 (6 bases). Germline V gene sequence: CDR1 SGHNT, CDR2 YYREEE (reference sequence). Between the trimmed V and J ends, which lost 3 bases and 0 bases, there was a span of 9 bases. This CDR3 has 15 residues. The CDR3 region has the DNA TGTGCCAGCAGCTCACAGGGCGCAACTAATGAAAAACTGTTTTTT. Protein: CASSSQGATNEKLFF.

DNA for the CDR3: TGCGCCAGCAGCTTAGAGTATACCGGGAGTAGTTCCCCGTATTTT. Its translation is CASSLEYTGSSSPYF. The chain carries TRBV5-1 and TRBJ2-3, with TRBD2 as a possible D gene (6 bases). The CDR3 is 15 residues long. The V and J ends lost 2 bases and 14 bases respectively, with 24 bases between them. From germline, CDR1 is SGHRS and CDR2 YFSETQ.